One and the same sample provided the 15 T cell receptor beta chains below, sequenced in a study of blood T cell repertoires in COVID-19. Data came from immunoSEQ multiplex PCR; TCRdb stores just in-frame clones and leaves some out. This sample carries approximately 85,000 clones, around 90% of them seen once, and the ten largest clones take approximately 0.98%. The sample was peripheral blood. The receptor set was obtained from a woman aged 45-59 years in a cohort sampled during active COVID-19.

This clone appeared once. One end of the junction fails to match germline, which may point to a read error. CDR3 bases: TGTGCCAGCAGCTCTCAAAGTACTAGCGGGAGGGCCAAGGTCTTC. This gives the protein CASSSQSTSGRAKVF. J is TRBJ2-1 and V is TRBV9; 13 nucleotides match TRBD2. This CDR3 contains 15 residues. Germline V lookup: CDR1 SGDLS, CDR2 YYNGEE.

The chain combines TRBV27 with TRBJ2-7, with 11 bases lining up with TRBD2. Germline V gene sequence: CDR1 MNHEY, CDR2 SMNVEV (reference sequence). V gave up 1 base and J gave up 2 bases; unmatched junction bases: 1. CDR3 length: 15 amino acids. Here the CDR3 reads CASSLLAGGTYEQYF. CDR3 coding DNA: TGTGCCAGCAGTTTATTAGCGGGAGGGACCTACGAGCAGTACTTC.

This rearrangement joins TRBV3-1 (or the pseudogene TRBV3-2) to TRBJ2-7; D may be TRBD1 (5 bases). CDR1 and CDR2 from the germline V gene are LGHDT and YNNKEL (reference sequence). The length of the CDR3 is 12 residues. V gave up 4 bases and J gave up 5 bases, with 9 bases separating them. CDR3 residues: CASSLQAHEQYF. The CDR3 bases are TGTGCCAGCAGCCTACAGGCCCACGAGCAGTACTTC.

For the CDR3, the DNA is TGCAGCGGAGACACCCAAGAGACCCAGTACTTC. It is translated as CSGDTQETQYF. This chain connects TRBV29-1 to TRBJ2-5; D is undetermined. V lost 7 bases, J lost 1 base, and 7 bases lay in between. Germline CDR1 SQVTM, CDR2 ANQGSEA. This CDR3 spans 11 amino acids.

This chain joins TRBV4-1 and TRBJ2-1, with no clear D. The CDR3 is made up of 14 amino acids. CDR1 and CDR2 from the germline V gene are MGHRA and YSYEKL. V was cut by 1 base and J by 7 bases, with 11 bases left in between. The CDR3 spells CASSQGPGPNEQFF. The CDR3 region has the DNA TGCGCCAGCAGCCAAGGTCCAGGCCCTAATGAGCAGTTCTTC.

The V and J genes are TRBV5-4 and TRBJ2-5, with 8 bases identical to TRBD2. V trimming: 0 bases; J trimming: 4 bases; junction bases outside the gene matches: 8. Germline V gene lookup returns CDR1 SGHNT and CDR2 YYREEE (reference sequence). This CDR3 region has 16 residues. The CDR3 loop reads CASSLAGAGEGETQYF. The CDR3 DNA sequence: TGTGCCAGCAGCTTGGCGGGAGCGGGAGAAGGAGAGACCCAGTACTTC.

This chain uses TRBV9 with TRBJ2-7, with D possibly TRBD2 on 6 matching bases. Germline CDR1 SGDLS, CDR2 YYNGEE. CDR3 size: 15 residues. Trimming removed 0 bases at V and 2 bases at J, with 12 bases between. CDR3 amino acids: CASSVAGEIAYEQYF. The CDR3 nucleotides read TGTGCCAGCAGCGTAGCGGGGGAGATTGCCTACGAGCAGTACTTC.

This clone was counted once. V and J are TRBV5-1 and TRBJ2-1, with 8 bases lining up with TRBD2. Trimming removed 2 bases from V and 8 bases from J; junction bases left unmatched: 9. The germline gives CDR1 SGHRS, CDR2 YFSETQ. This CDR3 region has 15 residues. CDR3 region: CASSLKTSGGDEQFF. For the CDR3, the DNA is TGCGCCAGCAGCTTAAAAACTAGCGGTGGCGATGAGCAGTTCTTC. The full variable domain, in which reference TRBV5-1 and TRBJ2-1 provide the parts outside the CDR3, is KAGVTQTPRYLIKTRGQQVTLSCSPISGHRSVSWYQQTPGQGLQFLFEYFSETQRNKGNFPGRFSGRQFSNSRSEMNVSTLELGDSALYLCASSLKTSGGDEQFFGPGTRLTVL.

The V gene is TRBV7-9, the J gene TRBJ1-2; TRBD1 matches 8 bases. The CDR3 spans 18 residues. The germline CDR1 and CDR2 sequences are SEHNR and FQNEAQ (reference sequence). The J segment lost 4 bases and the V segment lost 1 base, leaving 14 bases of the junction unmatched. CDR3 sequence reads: CASSLGGQGLPGLYGYTF. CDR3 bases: TGTGCCAGCAGCTTAGGAGGACAGGGACTTCCGGGGCTCTATGGCTACACCTTC.

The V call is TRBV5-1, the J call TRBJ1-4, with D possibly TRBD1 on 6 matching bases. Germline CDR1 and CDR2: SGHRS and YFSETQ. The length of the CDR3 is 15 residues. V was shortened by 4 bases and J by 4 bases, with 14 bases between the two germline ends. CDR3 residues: CASSRNTGNNEKLFF. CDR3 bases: TGCGCCAGCAGCCGGAACACAGGGAATAATGAAAAACTGTTTTTT.

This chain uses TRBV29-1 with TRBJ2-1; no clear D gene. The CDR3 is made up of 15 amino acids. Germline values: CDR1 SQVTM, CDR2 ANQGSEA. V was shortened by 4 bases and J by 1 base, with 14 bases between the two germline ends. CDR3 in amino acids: CSVGLGEPSYNEQFF. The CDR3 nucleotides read TGCAGCGTTGGTCTAGGAGAACCGTCCTACAATGAGCAGTTCTTC.

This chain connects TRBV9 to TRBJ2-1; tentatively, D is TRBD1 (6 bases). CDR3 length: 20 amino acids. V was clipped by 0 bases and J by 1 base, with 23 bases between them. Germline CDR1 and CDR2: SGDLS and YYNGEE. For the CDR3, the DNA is TGTGCCAGCAGCGTAGTTGGGGTCTATGGGGGCGACGGGTCCTACAATGAGCAGTTCTTC. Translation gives CASSVVGVYGGDGSYNEQFF.

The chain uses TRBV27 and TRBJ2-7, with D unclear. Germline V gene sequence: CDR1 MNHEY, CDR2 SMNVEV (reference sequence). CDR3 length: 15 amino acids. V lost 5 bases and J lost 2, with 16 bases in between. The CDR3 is CASSARDIPAYEQYF. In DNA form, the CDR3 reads TGTGCCAGCAGTGCCCGCGACATACCAGCCTACGAGCAGTACTTC.

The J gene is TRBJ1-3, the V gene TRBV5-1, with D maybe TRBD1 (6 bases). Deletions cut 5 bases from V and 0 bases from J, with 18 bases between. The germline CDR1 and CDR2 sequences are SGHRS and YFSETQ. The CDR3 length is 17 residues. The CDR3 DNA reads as TGCGCCAGCAGTCCCCTGGGGAGGGACACCTCTGGAAACACCATATATTTT. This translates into CASSPLGRDTSGNTIYF.

The CDR3, as DNA: TGCAGCGTTTCTCGACAGGGCCCCCCCTACGAGCAGTACTTC. It is translated as CSVSRQGPPYEQYF. The rearrangement links TRBV29-1 to TRBJ2-7; 7 positions match TRBD1. Germline trimming cut 5 bases from V and 2 bases from J; bases unmatched to any gene: 9. The length of the CDR3 is 14 residues. Germline V gene lookup returns CDR1 SQVTM and CDR2 ANQGSEA.